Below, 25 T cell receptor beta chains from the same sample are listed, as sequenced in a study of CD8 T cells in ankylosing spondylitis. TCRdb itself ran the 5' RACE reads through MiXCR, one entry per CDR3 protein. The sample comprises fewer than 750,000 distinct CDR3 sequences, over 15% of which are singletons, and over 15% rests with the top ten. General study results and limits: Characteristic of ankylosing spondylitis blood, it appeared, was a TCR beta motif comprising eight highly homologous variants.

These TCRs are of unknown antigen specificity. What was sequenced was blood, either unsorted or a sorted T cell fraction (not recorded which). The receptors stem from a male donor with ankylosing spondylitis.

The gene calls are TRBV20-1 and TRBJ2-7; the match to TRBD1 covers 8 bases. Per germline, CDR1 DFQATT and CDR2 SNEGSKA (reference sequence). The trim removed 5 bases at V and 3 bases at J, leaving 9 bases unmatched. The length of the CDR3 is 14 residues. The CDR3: CSAQDRERVYEQYF. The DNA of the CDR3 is TGCAGTGCTCAGGACAGGGAAAGGGTCTACGAGCAGTACTTC.

CDR3: CASSQARTGELFF. The DNA of the CDR3 is TGTGCCAGCAGCCAAGCCAGAACCGGGGAGCTGTTTTTT. This chain connects TRBV4-2 to TRBJ2-2; no reliable D call. CDR1 LGHNA and CDR2 YNFKEQ come from the germline V gene. Trimming took 1 base from V and 5 from J, leaving 5 bases between them. The CDR3 runs 13 residues.

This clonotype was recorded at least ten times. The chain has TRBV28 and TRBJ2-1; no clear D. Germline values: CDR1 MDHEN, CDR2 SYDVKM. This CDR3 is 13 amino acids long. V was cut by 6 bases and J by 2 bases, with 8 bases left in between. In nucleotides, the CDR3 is TGTGCCAGCAGCTTGGATACCTACAATGAGCAGTTCTTC. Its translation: CASSLDTYNEQFF.

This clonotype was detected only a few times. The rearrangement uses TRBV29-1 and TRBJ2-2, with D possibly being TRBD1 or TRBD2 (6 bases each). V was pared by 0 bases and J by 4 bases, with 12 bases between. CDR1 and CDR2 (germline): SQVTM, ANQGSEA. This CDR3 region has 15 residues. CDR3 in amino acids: CSVEDPGEATGELFF. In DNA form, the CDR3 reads TGCAGCGTTGAAGACCCAGGGGAGGCCACCGGGGAGCTGTTTTTT.

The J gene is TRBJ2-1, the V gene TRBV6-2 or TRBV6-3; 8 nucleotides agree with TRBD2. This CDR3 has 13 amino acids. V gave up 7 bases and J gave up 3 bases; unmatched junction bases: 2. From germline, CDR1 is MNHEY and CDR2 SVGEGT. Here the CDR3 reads CASTLAGYNEQFF. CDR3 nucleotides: TGTGCCAGCACCCTAGCGGGCTACAATGAGCAGTTCTTC.

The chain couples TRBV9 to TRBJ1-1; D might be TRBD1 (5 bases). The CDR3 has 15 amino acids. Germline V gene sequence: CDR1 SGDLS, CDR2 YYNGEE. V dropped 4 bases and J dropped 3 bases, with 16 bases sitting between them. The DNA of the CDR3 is TGTGCCAGCAGCCGCTCGTGGGGGGAGTACACTGAAGCTTTCTTT. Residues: CASSRSWGEYTEAFF.

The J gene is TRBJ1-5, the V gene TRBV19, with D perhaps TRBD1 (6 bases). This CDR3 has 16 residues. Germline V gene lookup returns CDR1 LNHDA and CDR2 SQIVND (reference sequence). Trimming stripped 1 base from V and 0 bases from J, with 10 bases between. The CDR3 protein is CASSIGGGASNQPQHF. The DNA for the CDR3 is TGTGCCAGTAGTATAGGAGGGGGGGCTAGCAATCAGCCCCAGCATTTT.

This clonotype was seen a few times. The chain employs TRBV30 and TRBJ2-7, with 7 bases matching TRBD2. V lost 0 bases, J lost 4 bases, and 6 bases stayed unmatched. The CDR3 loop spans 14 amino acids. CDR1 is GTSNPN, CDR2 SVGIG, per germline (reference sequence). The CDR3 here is CAWSVSQRGYEQYF. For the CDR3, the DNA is TGTGCCTGGAGTGTTTCCCAGCGGGGATACGAGCAGTACTTC.

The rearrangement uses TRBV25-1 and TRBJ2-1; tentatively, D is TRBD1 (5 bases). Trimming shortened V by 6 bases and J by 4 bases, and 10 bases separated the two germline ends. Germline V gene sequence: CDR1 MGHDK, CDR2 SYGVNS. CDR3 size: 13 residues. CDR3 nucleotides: TGTGCCAGCAGGGACCAGGGATACAATGAGCAGTTCTTC. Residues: CASRDQGYNEQFF.

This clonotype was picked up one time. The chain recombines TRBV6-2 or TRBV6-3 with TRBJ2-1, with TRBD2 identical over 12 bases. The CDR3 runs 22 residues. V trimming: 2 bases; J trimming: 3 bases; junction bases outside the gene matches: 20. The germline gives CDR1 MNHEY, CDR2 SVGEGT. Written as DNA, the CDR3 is TGTGCCAGCAGTTACAGGCAGGGGAAGCTAGCGGGAGGGCCCTCTATCTACAATGAGCAGTTCTTC. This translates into CASSYRQGKLAGGPSIYNEQFF.

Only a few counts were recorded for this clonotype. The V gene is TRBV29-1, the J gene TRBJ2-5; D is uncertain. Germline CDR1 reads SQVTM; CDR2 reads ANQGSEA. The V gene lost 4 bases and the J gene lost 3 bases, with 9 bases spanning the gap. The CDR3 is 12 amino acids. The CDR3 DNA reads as TGCAGCGTTGGGCAGACAAAAGAGACCCAGTACTTC. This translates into CSVGQTKETQYF.

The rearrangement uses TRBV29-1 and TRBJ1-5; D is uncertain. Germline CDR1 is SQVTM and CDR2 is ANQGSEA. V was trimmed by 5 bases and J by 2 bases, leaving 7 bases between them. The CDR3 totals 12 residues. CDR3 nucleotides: TGCAGCGTTTTAGTGGGCAATCAGCCCCAGCATTTT. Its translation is CSVLVGNQPQHF.

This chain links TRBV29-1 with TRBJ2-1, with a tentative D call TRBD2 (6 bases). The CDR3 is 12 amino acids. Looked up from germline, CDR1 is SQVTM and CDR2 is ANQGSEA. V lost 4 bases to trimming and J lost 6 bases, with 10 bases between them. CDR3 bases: TGCAGCGTTGCACGGGGAGGCAATGAGCAGTTCTTC. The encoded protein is CSVARGGNEQFF.

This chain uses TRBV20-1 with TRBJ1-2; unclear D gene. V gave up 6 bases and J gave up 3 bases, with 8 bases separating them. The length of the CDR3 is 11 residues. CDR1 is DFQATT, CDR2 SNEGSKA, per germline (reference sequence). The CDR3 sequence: CSAPSYYGYTF. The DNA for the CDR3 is TGCAGTGCACCGAGTTACTATGGCTACACCTTC.

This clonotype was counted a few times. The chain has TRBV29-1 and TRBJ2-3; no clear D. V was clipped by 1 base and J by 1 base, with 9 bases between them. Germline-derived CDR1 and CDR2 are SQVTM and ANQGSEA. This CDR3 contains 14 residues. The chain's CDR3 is CSVEGTVGTDTQYF. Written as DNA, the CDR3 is TGCAGCGTTGAAGGTACTGTGGGCACAGATACGCAGTATTTT.

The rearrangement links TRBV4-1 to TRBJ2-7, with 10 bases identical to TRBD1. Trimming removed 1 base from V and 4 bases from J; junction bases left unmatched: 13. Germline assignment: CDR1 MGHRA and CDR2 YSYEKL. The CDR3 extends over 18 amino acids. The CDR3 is CASSQGSIGTGVLYEQYF. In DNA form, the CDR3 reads TGCGCCAGCAGCCAAGGGTCTATTGGGACAGGGGTACTTTACGAGCAGTACTTC.

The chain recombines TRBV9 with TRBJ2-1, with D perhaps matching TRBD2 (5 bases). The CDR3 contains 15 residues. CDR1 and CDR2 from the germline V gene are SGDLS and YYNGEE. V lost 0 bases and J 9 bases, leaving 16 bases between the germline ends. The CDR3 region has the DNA TGTGCCAGCAGCGTAGGGACTGGGCTTACCGGTGAGCAGTTCTTC. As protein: CASSVGTGLTGEQFF.

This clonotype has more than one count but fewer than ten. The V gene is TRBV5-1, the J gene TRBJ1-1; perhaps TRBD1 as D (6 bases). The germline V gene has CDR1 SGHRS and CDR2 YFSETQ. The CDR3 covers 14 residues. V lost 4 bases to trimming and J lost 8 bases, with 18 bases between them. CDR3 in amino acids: CASSVGGGYREAFF. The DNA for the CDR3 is TGCGCCAGCAGCGTCGGAGGGGGATACCGCGAAGCTTTCTTT.

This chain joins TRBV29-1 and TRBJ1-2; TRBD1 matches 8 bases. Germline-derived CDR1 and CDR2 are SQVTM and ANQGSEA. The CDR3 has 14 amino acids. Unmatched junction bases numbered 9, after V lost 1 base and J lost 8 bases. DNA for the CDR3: TGCAGCGTTGAAGGGCCAGGGGGCTTTTCAGGCTACACCTTC. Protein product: CSVEGPGGFSGYTF. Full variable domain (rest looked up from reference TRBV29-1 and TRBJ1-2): SAVISQKPSRDICQRGTSLTIQCQVDSQVTMMFWYRQQPGQSLTLIATANQGSEATYESGFVIDKFPISRPNLTFSTLTVSNMSPEDSSIYLCSVEGPGGFSGYTFGSGTRLTVV.

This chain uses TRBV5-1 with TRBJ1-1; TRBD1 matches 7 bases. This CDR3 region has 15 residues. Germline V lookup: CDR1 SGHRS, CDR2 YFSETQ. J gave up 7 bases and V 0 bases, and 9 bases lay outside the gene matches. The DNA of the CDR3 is TGCGCCAGCAGCTTGGGACAGGGAAGGTCCGTTGAAGCTTTCTTT. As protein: CASSLGQGRSVEAFF.

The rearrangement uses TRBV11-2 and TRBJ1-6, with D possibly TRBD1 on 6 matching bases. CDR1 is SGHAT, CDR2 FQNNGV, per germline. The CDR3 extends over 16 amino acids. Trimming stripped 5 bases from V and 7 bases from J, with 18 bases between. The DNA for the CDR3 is TGTGCCAGCAGCCTACAGGGTTTGTGGCCAAATTCACCCCTCCACTTT. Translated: CASSLQGLWPNSPLHF.

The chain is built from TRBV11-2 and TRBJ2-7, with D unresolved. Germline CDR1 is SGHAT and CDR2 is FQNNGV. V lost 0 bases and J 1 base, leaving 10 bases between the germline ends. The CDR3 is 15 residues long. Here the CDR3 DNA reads TGTGCCAGCAGCTTAGAGGGCAGTTATTCCTACGAGCAGTACTTC. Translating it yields CASSLEGSYSYEQYF.

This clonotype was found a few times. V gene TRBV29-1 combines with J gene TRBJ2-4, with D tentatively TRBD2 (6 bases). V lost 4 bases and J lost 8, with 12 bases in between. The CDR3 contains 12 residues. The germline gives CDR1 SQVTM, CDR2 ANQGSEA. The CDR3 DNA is TGCAGCGTTGTAGGAGGGGCTGACATTCAGTACTTC. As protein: CSVVGGADIQYF.

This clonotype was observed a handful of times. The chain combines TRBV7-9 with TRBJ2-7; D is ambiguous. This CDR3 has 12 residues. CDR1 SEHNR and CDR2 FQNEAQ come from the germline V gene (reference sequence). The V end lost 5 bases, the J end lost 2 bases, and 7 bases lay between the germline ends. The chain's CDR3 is CASSLRPYEQYF. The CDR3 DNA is TGTGCCAGCAGCCTTAGACCCTACGAGCAGTACTTC.

The chain's CDR3 is CASSYSGHPNTEAFF. The CDR3, as DNA: TGTGCCAGCAGTTACTCGGGACACCCGAACACTGAAGCTTTCTTT. This rearrangement joins TRBV6-5 to TRBJ1-1, with D tentatively TRBD1 (6 bases). Trimming pared 0 bases from V and 1 base from J, leaving 9 bases between. The CDR3 runs 15 residues. Germline V gene data show CDR1 as MNHEY and CDR2 as SVGAGI.